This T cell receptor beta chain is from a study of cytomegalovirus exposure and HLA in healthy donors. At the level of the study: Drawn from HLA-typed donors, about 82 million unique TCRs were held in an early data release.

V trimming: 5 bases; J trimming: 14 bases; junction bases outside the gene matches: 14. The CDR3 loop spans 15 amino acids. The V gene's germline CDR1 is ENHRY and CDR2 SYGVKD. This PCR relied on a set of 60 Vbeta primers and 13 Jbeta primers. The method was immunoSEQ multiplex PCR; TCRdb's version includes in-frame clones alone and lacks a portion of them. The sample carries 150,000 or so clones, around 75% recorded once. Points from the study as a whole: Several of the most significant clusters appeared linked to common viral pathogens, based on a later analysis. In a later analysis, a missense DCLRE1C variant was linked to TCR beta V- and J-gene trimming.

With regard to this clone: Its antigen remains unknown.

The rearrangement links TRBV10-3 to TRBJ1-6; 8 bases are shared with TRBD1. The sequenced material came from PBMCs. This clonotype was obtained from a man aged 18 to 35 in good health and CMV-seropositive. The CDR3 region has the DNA TGTGCCATCAGTCCCCAAGGACAGGGCCTTTCCACCCTCCACTTT. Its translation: CAISPQGQGLSTLHF.